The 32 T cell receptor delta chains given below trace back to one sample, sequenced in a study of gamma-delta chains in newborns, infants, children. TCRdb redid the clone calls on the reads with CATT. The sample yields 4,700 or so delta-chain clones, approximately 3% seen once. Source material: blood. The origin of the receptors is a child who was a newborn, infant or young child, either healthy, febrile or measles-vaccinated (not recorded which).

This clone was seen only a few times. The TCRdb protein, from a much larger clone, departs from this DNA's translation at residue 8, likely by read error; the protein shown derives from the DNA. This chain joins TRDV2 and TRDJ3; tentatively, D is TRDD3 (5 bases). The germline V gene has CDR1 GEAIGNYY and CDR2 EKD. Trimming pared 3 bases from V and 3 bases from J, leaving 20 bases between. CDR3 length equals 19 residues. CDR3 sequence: CACDPLTRDVYWDTRQMFF. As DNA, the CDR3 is TGTGCCTGTGACCCCCTCACTAGGGATGTGTACTGGGACACCCGACAGATGTTTTTC.

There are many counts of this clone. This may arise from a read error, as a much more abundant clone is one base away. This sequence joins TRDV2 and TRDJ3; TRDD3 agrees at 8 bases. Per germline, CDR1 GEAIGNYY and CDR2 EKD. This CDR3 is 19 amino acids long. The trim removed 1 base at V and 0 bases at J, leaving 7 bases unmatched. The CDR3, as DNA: TGTGCCTGTGACACTGGGGGATCCCCCAGCTCCTGGGACACCCGACAGATGTTTTTC. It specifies CACDTGGSPSSWDTRQMFF.

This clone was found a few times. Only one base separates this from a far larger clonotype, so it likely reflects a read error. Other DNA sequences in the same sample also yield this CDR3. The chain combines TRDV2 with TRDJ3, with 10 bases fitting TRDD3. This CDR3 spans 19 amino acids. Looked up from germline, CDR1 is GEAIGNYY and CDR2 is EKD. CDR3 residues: CACVPLWGIGRWDTRQMFF. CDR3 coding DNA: TGTGCCTGTGTCCCTCTCTGGGGGATAGGTCGCTGGGACACCCGGCAGATGTTTTTC.

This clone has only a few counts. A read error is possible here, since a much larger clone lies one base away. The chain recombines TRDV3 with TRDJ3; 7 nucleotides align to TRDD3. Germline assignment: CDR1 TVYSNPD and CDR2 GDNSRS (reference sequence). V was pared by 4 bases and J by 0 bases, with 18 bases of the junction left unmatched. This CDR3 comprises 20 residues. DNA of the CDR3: TGTGCCTCTTATAGTACTGGGGATTTAACGAGCTCCTGGGACACCCGACAGATGTTTTTC. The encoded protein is CASYSTGDLTSSWDTRQMFF.

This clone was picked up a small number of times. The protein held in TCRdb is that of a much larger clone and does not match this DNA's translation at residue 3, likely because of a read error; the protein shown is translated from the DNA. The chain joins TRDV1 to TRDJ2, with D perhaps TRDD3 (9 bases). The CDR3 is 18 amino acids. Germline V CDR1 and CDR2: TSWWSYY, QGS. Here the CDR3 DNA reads TGTGCTCCTGGGGAGCTTCCTACTGGGGGAGCTTTGACAGCACAACTCTTCTTT. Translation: CAPGELPTGGALTAQLFF.

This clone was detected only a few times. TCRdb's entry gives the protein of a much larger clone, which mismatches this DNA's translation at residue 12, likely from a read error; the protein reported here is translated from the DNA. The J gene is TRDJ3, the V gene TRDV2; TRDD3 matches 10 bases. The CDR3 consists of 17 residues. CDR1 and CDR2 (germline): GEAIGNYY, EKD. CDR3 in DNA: TGTGCCTGTGACGTTACTGGGGGATCCTGGGACATCCGACAGATGTTTTTC. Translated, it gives CACDVTGGSWDIRQMFF.

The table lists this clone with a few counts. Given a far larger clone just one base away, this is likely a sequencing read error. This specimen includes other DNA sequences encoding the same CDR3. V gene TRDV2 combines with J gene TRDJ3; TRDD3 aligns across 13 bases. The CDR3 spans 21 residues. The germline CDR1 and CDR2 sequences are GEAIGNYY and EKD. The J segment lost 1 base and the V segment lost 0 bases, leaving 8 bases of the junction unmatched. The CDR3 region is CACDTNWGIRPSSWDTRQMFF. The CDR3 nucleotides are TGTGCCTGTGACACCAACTGGGGGATACGCCCGAGTTCCTGGGACACCCGACAGATGTTTTTC.

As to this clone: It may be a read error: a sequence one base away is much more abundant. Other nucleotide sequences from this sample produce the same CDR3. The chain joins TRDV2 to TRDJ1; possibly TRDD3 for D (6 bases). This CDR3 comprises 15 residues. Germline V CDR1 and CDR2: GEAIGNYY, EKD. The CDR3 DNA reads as TGTGCCTGTGACACCCTGGGGACACCCTACGATAAACTCATCTTC. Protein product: CACDTLGTPYDKLIF.

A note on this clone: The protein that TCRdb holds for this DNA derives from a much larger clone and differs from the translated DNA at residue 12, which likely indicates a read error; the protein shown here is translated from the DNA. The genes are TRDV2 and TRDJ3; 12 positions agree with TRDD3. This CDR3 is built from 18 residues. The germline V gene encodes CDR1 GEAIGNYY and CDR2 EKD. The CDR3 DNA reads TGTGCCTGTGACAGTACTGGGGGATACTCCTGGGGCACCCGACAGATGTTTTTC. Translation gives CACDSTGGYSWGTRQMFF.

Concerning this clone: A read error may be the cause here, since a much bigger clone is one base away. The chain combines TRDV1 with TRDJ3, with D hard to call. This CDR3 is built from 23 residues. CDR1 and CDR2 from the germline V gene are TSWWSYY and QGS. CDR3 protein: CALGELVYAGRESRSWHTRQMFF. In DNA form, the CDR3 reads TGTGCTCTTGGGGAACTCGTCTACGCCGGTCGGGAGAGTCGCTCCTGGCACACCCGACAGATGTTTTTC.

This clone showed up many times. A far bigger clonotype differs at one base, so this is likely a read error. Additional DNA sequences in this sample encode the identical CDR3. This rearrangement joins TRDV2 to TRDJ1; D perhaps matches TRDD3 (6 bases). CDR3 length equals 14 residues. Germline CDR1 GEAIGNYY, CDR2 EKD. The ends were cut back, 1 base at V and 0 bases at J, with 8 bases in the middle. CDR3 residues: CACDTGGYTDKLIF. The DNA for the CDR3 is TGTGCCTGTGACACTGGGGGGTACACCGATAAACTCATCTTT.

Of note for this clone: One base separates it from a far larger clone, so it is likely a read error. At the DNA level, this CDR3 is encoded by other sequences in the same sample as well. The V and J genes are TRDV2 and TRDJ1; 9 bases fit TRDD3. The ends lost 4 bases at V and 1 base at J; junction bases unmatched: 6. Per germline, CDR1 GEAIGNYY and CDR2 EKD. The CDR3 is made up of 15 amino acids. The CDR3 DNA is TGTGCCTGTGATTGGGGGATATGGGCCACCGATAAACTCATCTTT. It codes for CACDWGIWATDKLIF.

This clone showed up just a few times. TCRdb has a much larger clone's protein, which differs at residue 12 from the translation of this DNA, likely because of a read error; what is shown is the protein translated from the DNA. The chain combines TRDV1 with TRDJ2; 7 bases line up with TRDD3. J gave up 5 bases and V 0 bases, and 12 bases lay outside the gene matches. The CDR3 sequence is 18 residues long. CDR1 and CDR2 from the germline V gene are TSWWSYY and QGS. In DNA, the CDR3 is TGTGCTCTTGGGGAACTACCGGATAAGGGGGGATGCACAGCACAACTCTTCTTT. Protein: CALGELPDKGGCTAQLFF.

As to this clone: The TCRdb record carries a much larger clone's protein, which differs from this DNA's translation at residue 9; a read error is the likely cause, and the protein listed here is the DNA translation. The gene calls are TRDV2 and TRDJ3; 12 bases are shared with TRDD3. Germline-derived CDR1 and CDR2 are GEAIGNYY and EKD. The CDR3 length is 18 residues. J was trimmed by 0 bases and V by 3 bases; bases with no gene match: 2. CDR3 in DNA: TGTGCCTGTGACTACTGGGGGATACACTCCTGGGACACCCGACAGATGTTTTTC. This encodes CACDYWGIHSWDTRQMFF.

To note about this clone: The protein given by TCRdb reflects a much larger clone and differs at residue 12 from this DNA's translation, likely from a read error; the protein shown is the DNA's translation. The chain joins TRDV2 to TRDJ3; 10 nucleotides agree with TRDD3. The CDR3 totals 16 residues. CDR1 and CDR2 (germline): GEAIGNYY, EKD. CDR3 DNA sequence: TGTGCCTGTGACACTGGGGGATACTGGGACACCCAACAGATGTTTTTC. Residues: CACDTGGYWDTQQMFF.

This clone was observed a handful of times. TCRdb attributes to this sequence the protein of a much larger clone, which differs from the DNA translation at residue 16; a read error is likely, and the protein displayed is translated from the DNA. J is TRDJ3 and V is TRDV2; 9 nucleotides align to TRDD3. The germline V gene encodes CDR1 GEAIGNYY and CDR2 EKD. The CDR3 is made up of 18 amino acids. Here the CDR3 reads CACDTVLGDSWDTRQKFF. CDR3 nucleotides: TGTGCCTGTGACACCGTACTGGGGGACTCCTGGGACACCCGACAGAAGTTTTTC.

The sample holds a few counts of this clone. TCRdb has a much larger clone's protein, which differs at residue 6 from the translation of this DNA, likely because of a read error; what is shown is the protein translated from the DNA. The CDR3 DNA is TGTGCCTGTGTACCGCACTGGGGGATACTTGGGAGTCCACAGACAGCACAACTCTTCTTT. This codes for CACVPHWGILGSPQTAQLFF. The chain employs TRDV2 and TRDJ2; 12 positions match TRDD3. This CDR3 is 20 amino acids long. Per the germline V gene, CDR1 is GEAIGNYY and CDR2 is EKD. Unmatched junction bases numbered 19, after V lost 5 bases and J lost 4 bases.

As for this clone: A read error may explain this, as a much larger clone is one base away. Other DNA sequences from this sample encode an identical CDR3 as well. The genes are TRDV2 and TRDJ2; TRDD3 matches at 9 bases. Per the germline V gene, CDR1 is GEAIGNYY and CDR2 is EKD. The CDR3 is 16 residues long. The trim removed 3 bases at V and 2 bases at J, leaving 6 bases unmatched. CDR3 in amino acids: CACDVLGEALTAQLFF. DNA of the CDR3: TGTGCCTGTGACGTACTGGGGGAAGCCTTGACAGCACAACTCTTCTTT.

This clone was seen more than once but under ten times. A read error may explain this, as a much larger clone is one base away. Here the CDR3 reads CALGESPTRSYWGTVAAQLFF. CDR3 nucleotide sequence: TGTGCTCTTGGGGAAAGCCCTACACGGTCGTACTGGGGGACCGTGGCAGCACAACTCTTCTTT. The chain combines TRDV1 with TRDJ2; TRDD3 agrees at 9 bases. Trimming removed 2 bases from V and 6 bases from J; junction bases left unmatched: 22. Germline CDR1 reads TSWWSYY; CDR2 reads QGS. This CDR3 has 21 residues.

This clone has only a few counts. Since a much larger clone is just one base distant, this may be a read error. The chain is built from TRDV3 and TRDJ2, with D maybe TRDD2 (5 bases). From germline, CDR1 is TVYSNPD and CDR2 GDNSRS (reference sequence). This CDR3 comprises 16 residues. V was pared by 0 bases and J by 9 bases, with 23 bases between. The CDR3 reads CAFSRRFTPMRTQLFF. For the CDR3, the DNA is TGTGCCTTTAGTAGGAGATTTACTCCTATGAGAACACAACTCTTCTTT.

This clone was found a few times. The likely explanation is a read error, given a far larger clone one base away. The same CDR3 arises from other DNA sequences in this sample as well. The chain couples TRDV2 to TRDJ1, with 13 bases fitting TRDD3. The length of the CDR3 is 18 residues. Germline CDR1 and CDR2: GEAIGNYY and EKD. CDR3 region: CACDLLLGDTPYTDKLIF. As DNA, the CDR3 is TGTGCCTGTGACCTACTACTGGGGGATACGCCGTACACCGATAAGCTCATCTTT.

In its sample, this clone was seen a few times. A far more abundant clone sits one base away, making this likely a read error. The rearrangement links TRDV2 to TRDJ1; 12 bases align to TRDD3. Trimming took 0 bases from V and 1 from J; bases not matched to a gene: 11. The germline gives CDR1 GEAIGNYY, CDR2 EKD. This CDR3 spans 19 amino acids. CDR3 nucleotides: TGTGCCTGTGACACCGATTCTACTGGGGGATACTCCTGCACCGATAAACTCATCTTT. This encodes CACDTDSTGGYSCTDKLIF.

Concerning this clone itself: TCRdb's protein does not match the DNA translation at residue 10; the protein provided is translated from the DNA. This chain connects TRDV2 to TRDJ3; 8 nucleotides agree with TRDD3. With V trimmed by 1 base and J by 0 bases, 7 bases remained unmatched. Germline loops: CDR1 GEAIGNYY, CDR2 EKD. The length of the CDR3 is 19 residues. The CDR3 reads CACDTLGDLISWDTRQMFF. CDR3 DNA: TGTGCCTGTGACACATTGGGGGATTTAATCTCCTGGGACACCCGACAGATGTTTTTC.

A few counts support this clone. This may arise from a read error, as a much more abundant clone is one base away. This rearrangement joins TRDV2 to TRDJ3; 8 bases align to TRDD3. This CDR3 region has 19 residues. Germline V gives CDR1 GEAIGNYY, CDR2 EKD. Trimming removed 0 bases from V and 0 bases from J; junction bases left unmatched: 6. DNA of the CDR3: TGTGCCTGTGACACCGTACTGGGGGCCATCTCCTGGGACACCCGACAGATGTTTTTC. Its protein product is CACDTVLGAISWDTRQMFF.

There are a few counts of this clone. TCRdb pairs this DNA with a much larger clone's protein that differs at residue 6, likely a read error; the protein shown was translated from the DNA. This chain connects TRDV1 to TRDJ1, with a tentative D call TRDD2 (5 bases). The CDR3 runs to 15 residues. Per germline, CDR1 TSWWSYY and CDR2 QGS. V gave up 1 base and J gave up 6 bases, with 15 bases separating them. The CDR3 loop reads CALGEPNFPIHKLIF. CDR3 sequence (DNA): TGTGCTCTTGGGGAACCTAACTTCCCCATCCATAAACTCATCTTT.

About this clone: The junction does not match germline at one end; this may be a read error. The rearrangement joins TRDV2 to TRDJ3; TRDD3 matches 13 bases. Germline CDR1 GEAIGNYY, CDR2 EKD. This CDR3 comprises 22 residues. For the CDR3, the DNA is TGTGCCTGTGACACTCGTACTGGGGGATACGCTATTGACTCCTGGGACACCCGACAGGTGTTTTTC. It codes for CACDTRTGGYAIDSWDTRQVFF.

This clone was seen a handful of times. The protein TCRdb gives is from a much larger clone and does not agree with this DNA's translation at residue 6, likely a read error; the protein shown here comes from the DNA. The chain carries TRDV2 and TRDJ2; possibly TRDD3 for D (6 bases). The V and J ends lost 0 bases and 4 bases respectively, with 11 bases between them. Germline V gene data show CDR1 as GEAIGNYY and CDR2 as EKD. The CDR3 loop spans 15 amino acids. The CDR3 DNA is TGTGCCTGTGACACCAGGGGATGGGGGACAGCACAACTCTTCTTT. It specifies CACDTRGWGTAQLFF.

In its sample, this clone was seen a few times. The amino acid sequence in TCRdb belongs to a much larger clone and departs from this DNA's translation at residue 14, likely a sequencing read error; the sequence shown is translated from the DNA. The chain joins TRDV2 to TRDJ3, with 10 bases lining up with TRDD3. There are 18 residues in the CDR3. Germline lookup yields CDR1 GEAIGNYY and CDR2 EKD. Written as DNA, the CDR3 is TGTGCCTGTGACACCGTTGGGGGATACTCCTGGGACACCCAACAGATGTTTTTC. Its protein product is CACDTVGGYSWDTQQMFF.

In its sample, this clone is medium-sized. The CDR3 protein is CACDTVGESHSWDTRQMFF. In DNA, the CDR3 is TGTGCCTGTGACACCGTTGGGGAATCTCACTCCTGGGACACCCGACAGATGTTTTTC. The V and J genes are TRDV2 and TRDJ3; TRDD3 is a possible D gene (5 bases). CDR3 size: 19 residues. V lost 0 bases and J lost 0, with 14 bases in between. CDR1 and CDR2 (germline): GEAIGNYY, EKD.

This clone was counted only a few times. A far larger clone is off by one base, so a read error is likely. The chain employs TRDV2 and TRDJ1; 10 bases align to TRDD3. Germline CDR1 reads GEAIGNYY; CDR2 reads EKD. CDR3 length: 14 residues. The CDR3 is CARDTGGYTDKLIF. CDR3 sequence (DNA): TGTGCCCGTGACACTGGGGGATACACCGATAAACTCATCTTT.

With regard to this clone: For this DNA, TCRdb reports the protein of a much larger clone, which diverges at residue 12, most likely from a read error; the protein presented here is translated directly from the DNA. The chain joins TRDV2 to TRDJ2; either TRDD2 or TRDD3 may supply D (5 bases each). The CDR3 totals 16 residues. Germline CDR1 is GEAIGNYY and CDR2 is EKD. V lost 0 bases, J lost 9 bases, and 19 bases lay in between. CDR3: CACDTAGAPSTTQLFF. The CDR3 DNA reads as TGTGCCTGTGACACCGCGGGGGCCCCTTCTACAACACAACTCTTCTTT.

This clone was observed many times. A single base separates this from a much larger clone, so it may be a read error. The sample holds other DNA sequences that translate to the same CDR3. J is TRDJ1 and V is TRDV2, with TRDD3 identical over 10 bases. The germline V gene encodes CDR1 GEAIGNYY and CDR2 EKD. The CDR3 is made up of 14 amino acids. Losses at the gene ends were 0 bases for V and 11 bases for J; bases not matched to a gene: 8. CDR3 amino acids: CACDTGGYVSKLIF. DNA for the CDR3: TGTGCCTGTGACACCGGGGGATACGTGAGTAAGCTCATCTTT.